The rows below give T cell receptor beta chains drawn from one sample of a study of CD8 T cells in ankylosing spondylitis. TCRdb called the 5' RACE reads again in MiXCR, with one record for every CDR3 protein. The sample yields under 450,000 distinct CDR3 sequences, approximately 22% seen once. The sequencing input was blood, either unsorted or a sorted T cell fraction (not recorded which). These receptors all come from a male donor with ankylosing spondylitis or in good health (not recorded which). Both conserved end residues are part of each CDR3. Each record gives: D gene, V gene, clone size, J gene, CDR3 protein, CDR3 DNA. A D gene is named only where the DNA matches it firmly. Some rows mark clone size as missing; the rest say once, few, many or name a class of expanded clone.

>NA|TRBV6-1|NA|TRBJ2-6
CATGRTSGANVLTF
TGTGCCACCGGTCGGACCTCTGGGGCCAACGTCCTGACTTTC
>TRBD2|TRBV6-1|few|TRBJ2-5
CASSERGVVEETQYF
TGTGCCAGCAGTGAGCGGGGGGTGGTAGAAGAGACCCAGTACTTC
>NA|TRBV12-3/TRBV12-4|NA|TRBJ2-2
CASSPTDPVGTGELFF
TGTGCCAGCAGTCCAACGGACCCGGTAGGGACCGGGGAGCTGTTTTTT
>TRBD1|TRBV2|NA|TRBJ2-2
CAISPGQGIAVNTGELFF
TGTGCCATCAGTCCGGGACAGGGAATCGCAGTGAACACCGGGGAGCTGTTTTTT
>NA|TRBV29-1|few|TRBJ2-7
CSAGEGESYEQYF
TGCAGCGCCGGGGAGGGGGAATCCTACGAGCAGTACTTC
>NA|TRBV6-2/TRBV6-3|few|TRBJ2-7
CASSSGLIYEQYF
TGTGCCAGCAGCTCCGGGCTCATCTACGAGCAGTACTTC
>TRBD1|TRBV25-1|NA|TRBJ2-1
CASSAGTGAYNEQFF
TGTGCCAGCAGCGCGGGGACAGGGGCCTACAATGAGCAGTTCTTC
>TRBD1|TRBV24-1|few|TRBJ2-1
CATSGDRGPYEQFF
TGTGCCACCAGCGGGGACAGGGGGCCCTATGAGCAGTTCTTC
>TRBD2|TRBV20-1|NA|TRBJ2-7
CSAEGLAGPGGYEQYF
TGCAGTGCTGAGGGACTAGCGGGGCCTGGCGGCTACGAGCAGTACTTC
>NA|TRBV9|few|TRBJ2-6
CASSVSGGANVLTF
TGTGCCAGCAGCGTGTCTGGAGGGGCCAACGTCCTGACTTTC
>NA|TRBV27|NA|TRBJ1-5
CASSAFVYQPQHF
TGTGCCAGCAGTGCTTTCGTATATCAGCCCCAGCATTTT
>NA|TRBV5-1|NA|TRBJ1-6
CASRPQGGNSPLHF
TGCGCCAGCAGACCTCAGGGCGGTAATTCACCCCTCCACTTT
>TRBD2|TRBV4-1|many|TRBJ2-5
CASSQESVAGGPGYRETQYF
TGCGCCAGCAGCCAAGAATCAGTAGCGGGGGGGCCGGGTTACAGAGAGACCCAGTACTTC
>NA|TRBV6-2/TRBV6-3|once|TRBJ2-1
CASTTFDNEQFF
TGTGCCAGCACTACTTTTGACAATGAGCAGTTCTTC
>NA|TRBV11-2|few|TRBJ2-3
CASSLVPESPDTQYF
TGTGCCAGCAGCTTAGTCCCCGAGTCGCCAGATACGCAGTATTTT
>NA|TRBV10-2|few|TRBJ2-3
CASSSGWGDTQYF
TGCGCCAGCTCCTCAGGTTGGGGAGATACGCAGTATTTT
>TRBD2|TRBV20-1|NA|TRBJ2-1
CSARSGGGYNEQFF
TGCAGTGCTAGGAGCGGGGGGGGCTACAATGAGCAGTTCTTC
>TRBD1|TRBV11-1|NA|TRBJ2-5
CASSLGQGERTNLETQYF
TGTGCCAGCAGCTTGGGACAGGGAGAGCGGACGAATCTGGAGACCCAGTACTTC
>NA|TRBV10-1|few|TRBJ2-2
CATGDQSGELFF
TGCGCCACCGGAGACCAGTCCGGGGAGCTGTTTTTT
>TRBD2|TRBV30|few|TRBJ2-1
CAWEGGLAISYNEQFF
TGTGCCTGGGAGGGCGGACTAGCGATTTCCTACAATGAGCAGTTCTTC
>TRBD1|TRBV24-1|few|TRBJ2-7
CATSDRTGSFYKQYF
TGTGCCACCAGTGATAGGACAGGGAGCTTCTATAAGCAGTACTTC
>TRBD2|TRBV11-2|NA|TRBJ2-7
CASSLEAGSSYEQYF
TGTGCCAGCAGCTTGGAAGCGGGATCCTCCTACGAGCAGTACTTC
>NA|TRBV9|NA|TRBJ2-3
CASSATVGTDTQYF
TGTGCCAGCAGCGCGACGGTGGGGACAGATACGCAGTATTTT
>NA|TRBV28|few|TRBJ2-1
CASSLWARVDGNEQFF
TGTGCCAGCAGTTTATGGGCCAGGGTGGATGGGAATGAGCAGTTCTTC
>NA|TRBV7-9|NA|TRBJ2-5
CASSLEELTQYF
TGTGCCAGCAGCTTAGAAGAACTGACCCAGTACTTC
>NA|TRBV5-1|NA|TRBJ2-1
CASSFDFPTAVNNEQFF
TGCGCCAGCAGCTTCGATTTTCCGACAGCTGTAAACAATGAGCAGTTCTTC
>NA|TRBV29-1|NA|TRBJ2-1
CSVVWGNEQFF
TGCAGCGTTGTGTGGGGGAATGAGCAGTTCTTC
>NA|TRBV10-3|NA|TRBJ2-1
CAISEGFGGGYEQFF
TGTGCCATCAGTGAGGGTTTTGGAGGGGGCTATGAGCAGTTCTTC
>NA|TRBV20-1|NA|TRBJ2-7
CSARVMVSHEQYF
TGCAGTGCTAGAGTCATGGTTTCGCACGAGCAGTACTTC
>TRBD2|TRBV12-5|NA|TRBJ2-4
CASGPRGSGGPKNIQYF
TGTGCTAGTGGTCCCAGGGGTAGCGGGGGGCCCAAAAACATTCAGTACTTC
>NA|TRBV15|few|TRBJ2-3
CATSRLTSPATDTQYF
TGTGCCACCAGCAGACTAACTAGCCCGGCAACAGATACGCAGTATTTT
>TRBD2|TRBV10-1|few|TRBJ2-7
CASSEKLAGSYEQYF
TGCGCCAGCAGTGAGAAACTAGCGGGATCCTACGAGCAGTACTTC
>TRBD2|TRBV20-1|NA|TRBJ2-1
CSAPGLAGAYNEQFF
TGCAGTGCCCCCGGACTAGCGGGGGCCTACAATGAGCAGTTCTTC
>NA|TRBV27|NA|TRBJ2-5
CASSFQGAKETQYF
TGTGCCAGCAGTTTCCAAGGGGCGAAAGAGACCCAGTACTTC
>TRBD2|TRBV5-4|NA|TRBJ2-3
CASSFSGADTQYF
TGTGCCAGCAGCTTTAGCGGGGCGGATACGCAGTATTTT